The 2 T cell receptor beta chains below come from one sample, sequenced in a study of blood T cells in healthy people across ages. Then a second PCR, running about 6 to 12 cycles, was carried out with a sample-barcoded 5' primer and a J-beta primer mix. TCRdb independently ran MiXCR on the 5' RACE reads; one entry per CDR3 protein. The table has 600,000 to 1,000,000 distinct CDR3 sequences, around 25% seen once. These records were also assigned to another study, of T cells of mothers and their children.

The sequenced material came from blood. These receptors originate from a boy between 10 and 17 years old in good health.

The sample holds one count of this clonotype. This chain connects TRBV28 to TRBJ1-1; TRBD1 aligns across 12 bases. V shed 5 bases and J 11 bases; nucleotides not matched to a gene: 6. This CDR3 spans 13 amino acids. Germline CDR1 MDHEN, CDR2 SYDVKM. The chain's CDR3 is CASSPGQGAGAFF. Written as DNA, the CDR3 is TGTGCCAGCAGTCCGGGACAGGGGGCTGGCGCTTTCTTT.

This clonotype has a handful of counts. CDR3 bases: TGTGCCAGCAGCCAGGGGGGGCCAATCAGCCCCCAGCATTTT. Amino acid sequence: CASSQGGPISPQHF. This chain connects TRBV3-1 to TRBJ1-5; maybe TRBD1 (6 bases). The ends were cut back, 3 bases at V and 10 bases at J, with 16 bases in the middle. Germline V gives CDR1 LGHDT, CDR2 YNNKEL (reference sequence). The CDR3 is made up of 14 amino acids.